The 23 T cell receptor beta chains below all came from one sample that was sequenced in a study of post-analysis software for immune sequencing data. General study points: A handful of TRBV segments appeared more often in patients than in controls, and TRBV5-6, TRBV5-1 and TRBV20-1 were among these.

Built from TCR beta cDNA, the libraries had unique molecular identifiers in them. TCRdb itself ran the PCR reads through MiXCR, one entry per CDR3 protein. This table holds around 260,000 distinct CDR3 sequences, around 34% found once. No antigen has been assigned to these receptors. Material: blood. All receptors derive from a girl between 5 and 17 years old with multiple sclerosis.

The chain joins TRBV24-1 to TRBJ2-1, with 12 nucleotides matching TRBD2. The CDR3 loop spans 18 amino acids. Trimming removed 4 bases from V and 0 bases from J; junction bases left unmatched: 6. Germline V lookup: CDR1 KGHDR, CDR2 SFDVKD. The CDR3, as DNA: TGTGCCACCAGTGACAGTCTAGCGGGGGGGAGCTCCTACAATGAGCAGTTCTTC. This sequence encodes CATSDSLAGGSSYNEQFF.

About this clonotype: A read error may be the cause here, since a much bigger clone is one base away. This chain uses TRBV14 with TRBJ2-1, with 12 bases matching TRBD2. The length of the CDR3 is 16 residues. Per germline, CDR1 SGHDN and CDR2 FVKESK. CDR3 protein: CASSVRTSGEGHERFF. The CDR3 DNA sequence: TGTGCCAGCAGCGTACGGACTAGCGGGGAGGGCCATGAGCGGTTCTTC.

This clonotype came up a few times. The V and J genes are TRBV9 and TRBJ2-2; D possibly corresponds to TRBD1 (6 bases). The CDR3 extends over 16 amino acids. Trimming removed 0 bases from V and 0 bases from J, with 9 bases in between. The germline V gene has CDR1 SGDLS and CDR2 YYNGEE. CDR3 sequence (DNA): TGTGCCAGCAGCGTAGGATGGGGGCCGAACACCGGGGAGCTGTTTTTT. Protein product: CASSVGWGPNTGELFF.

Remarks on this clonotype: Just one base apart from a much larger clone, this may be a read error. The chain has TRBV6-1 and TRBJ2-2; the match to TRBD1 covers 7 bases. This CDR3 has 17 amino acids. CDR1 MNHNS and CDR2 SASEGT come from the germline V gene. CDR3 sequence (DNA): TGTGCCAGCAGGAACTCCCGAAGACAGGGTAGTACCGGGGAGCGGTTTTTT. Translation gives CASRNSRRQGSTGERFF.

CDR3 amino acids: CSASLAGVIDTQYF. The CDR3 nucleotides are TGCAGTGCTTCGCTAGCGGGAGTCATTGATACGCAGTATTTT. J is TRBJ2-3 and V is TRBV20-1; TRBD2 aligns across 10 bases. The CDR3 is made up of 14 amino acids. Germline loops: CDR1 DFQATT, CDR2 SNEGSKA (reference sequence). With 5 bases clipped from V and 6 bases from J, the junction kept 8 bases outside the gene matches.

This clonotype was seen at least ten times. The chain joins TRBV10-3 to TRBJ2-2; TRBD2 is a possible D gene (5 bases). CDR3 length: 13 amino acids. V shed 2 bases and J shed 5 bases, with 6 bases lying between them. CDR1 and CDR2 (germline): ENHRY, SYGVKD. In DNA form, the CDR3 reads TGTGCCATCAGTGAGGCGGGTACCGGGGAGCTGTTTTTT. This sequence encodes CAISEAGTGELFF.

The sample holds many counts of this clonotype. This chain connects TRBV27 to TRBJ1-1, with TRBD1 matching over 9 bases. V lost 8 bases, J lost 4 bases, and 5 bases stayed unmatched. The CDR3 contains 13 residues. CDR1 is MNHEY, CDR2 SMNVEV, per germline (reference sequence). The CDR3 protein is CASQQGAGTEAFF. CDR3 nucleotides: TGTGCCAGCCAACAGGGGGCCGGCACTGAAGCTTTCTTT.

This clonotype appeared many times. The rearrangement joins TRBV4-1 to TRBJ1-6; D unresolved. V lost 0 bases, J lost 12 bases, and 9 bases lay in between. The germline V gene encodes CDR1 MGHRA and CDR2 YSYEKL. The CDR3 runs 13 residues. Written as DNA, the CDR3 is TGCGCCAGCAGCCAAGATGAAATGGGACCCCTCCACTTT. As protein: CASSQDEMGPLHF.

This clonotype appeared many times. This chain links TRBV7-2 with TRBJ2-1; TRBD2 is a possible D gene (6 bases). Trimming left V 1 base short and J 0 bases short, with 16 bases between. Germline lookup yields CDR1 SGHTA and CDR2 FQGNSA. The length of the CDR3 is 18 residues. The DNA for the CDR3 is TGTGCCAGCAGCTTAGGTGGGTGGGCGGGAAACTCCTACAATGAGCAGTTCTTC. Its protein is CASSLGGWAGNSYNEQFF.

The table lists this clonotype with a few counts. The chain carries TRBV9 and TRBJ1-1; no firm D call. Germline V gene data show CDR1 as SGDLS and CDR2 as YYNGEE. V lost 4 bases, J lost 5 bases, and 15 bases lay in between. CDR3 length equals 14 residues. The CDR3 nucleotides read TGTGCCAGCAGCCCCCATCTGGGCGCGACTGAAGCTTTCTTT. Protein product: CASSPHLGATEAFF.

This clonotype was observed a few times. The V call is TRBV12-3 or TRBV12-4, the J call TRBJ2-5, with TRBD1 matching over 9 bases. This CDR3 has 14 residues. The ends lost 3 bases at V and 5 bases at J; junction bases unmatched: 4. CDR3 nucleotide sequence: TGTGCCAGCAGTTTTACAGGGGGCGGTGAGACCCAGTACTTC. This codes for CASSFTGGGETQYF.

The chain combines TRBV29-1 with TRBJ1-1, with TRBD1 matching over 12 bases. Losses at the gene ends were 5 bases for V and 4 bases for J; bases not matched to a gene: 14. This CDR3 has 17 amino acids. Germline loops: CDR1 SQVTM, CDR2 ANQGSEA. In nucleotides, the CDR3 is TGCAGCGTTCGCGGGACAGGGGGCGCCCGGAAGGGCACTGAAGCTTTCTTT. This sequence encodes CSVRGTGGARKGTEAFF.

The genes are TRBV7-9 and TRBJ1-1; 8 nucleotides match TRBD1. The V segment lost 6 bases and the J segment 4 bases; nucleotides outside the gene matches: 10. CDR1 SEHNR and CDR2 FQNEAQ come from the germline V gene (reference sequence). This CDR3 is 15 amino acids long. The CDR3 nucleotides are TGTGCCAGCAGTTCGGGACAGGTCGACACCACTGAAGCTTTCTTT. This gives the protein CASSSGQVDTTEAFF.

Of note for this clonotype: A much larger clone differs from this one at a single base, so this may be a read error. The chain is built from TRBV28 and TRBJ2-1; tentatively, D is TRBD2 (6 bases). Germline CDR1 reads MDHEN; CDR2 reads SYDVKM. The V and J ends lost 7 bases and 7 bases respectively, with 14 bases between them. The CDR3 loop spans 13 amino acids. This chain's CDR3 is CASTMREVNEQFF. CDR3 in DNA: TGTGCCAGCACAATGAGGGAGGTGAATGAGCAGTTCTTC. Variable domain in full (rest from reference TRBV28 and TRBJ2-1): DVKVTQSSRYLVKRTGEKVFLECVQDMDHENMFWYRQDPGLGLRLIYFSYDVKMKEKGDIPEGYSVSREKKERFSLILESASTNQTSMYLCASTMREVNEQFFGPGTRLTVL.

The gene calls are TRBV5-4 and TRBJ2-1; no definite D call. Germline CDR1 reads SGHNT; CDR2 reads YYREEE (reference sequence). V shed 4 bases and J shed 15 bases, with 32 bases lying between them. The CDR3 runs to 17 residues. The CDR3 protein is CASSLKSAPSAYNGRFF. For the CDR3, the DNA is TGTGCCAGCAGCCTGAAGTCGGCTCCCTCCGCCTACAATGGGCGGTTCTTC.

This clonotype was seen a handful of times. V and J are TRBV29-1 and TRBJ1-4, with D maybe TRBD1 (5 bases). The CDR3 extends over 15 amino acids. The V gene's germline CDR1 is SQVTM and CDR2 ANQGSEA. Trimming pared 4 bases from V and 0 bases from J, leaving 12 bases between. The CDR3 DNA reads as TGCAGCGTTGCCCCCGACAGTGCAACTAATGAAAAACTGTTTTTT. Translating it yields CSVAPDSATNEKLFF.

This clonotype was seen more than once but under ten times. This chain links TRBV29-1 with TRBJ2-5, with D perhaps assigned TRBD1 or TRBD2 (5 bases each). V lost 7 bases, J lost 11 bases, and 26 bases lay in between. The CDR3 is 14 amino acids. Germline V gene lookup returns CDR1 SQVTM and CDR2 ANQGSEA. In DNA form, the CDR3 reads TGCAGCGGGGATCACGGGGCAGGGCCGGATGAGCAGTACTTC. Protein sequence: CSGDHGAGPDEQYF.

The table lists this clonotype with many counts. The chain joins TRBV5-1 to TRBJ1-1, with D hard to call. Germline lookup yields CDR1 SGHRS and CDR2 YFSETQ. This CDR3 region has 14 residues. V was trimmed by 3 bases and J by 1 base, leaving 10 bases between them. CDR3 in DNA: TGCGCCAGCAGCTCCGACGGGCAGAACACTGAAGCTTTCTTT. This translates into CASSSDGQNTEAFF.

This clonotype was found many times. A much more abundant neighbour one base away suggests this may be a read error. V is TRBV5-1 and J is TRBJ2-6; weak D call: TRBD1 (5 bases). The germline gives CDR1 SGHRS, CDR2 YFSETQ. CDR3 length equals 14 residues. The CDR3 sequence: CASGPGSGANVRTF. The CDR3, as DNA: TGCGCCAGCGGACCTGGCTCTGGGGCCAACGTCCGGACTTTC.

In DNA, the CDR3 is TGTGCCAGCATGAAGGCGAGCTCCTACAATGAGCAGTTCTTC. Encoded protein: CASMKASSYNEQFF. The gene calls are TRBV5-5 and TRBJ2-1; no definite D call. The length of the CDR3 is 14 residues. V was clipped by 6 bases and J by 0 bases, with 10 bases between them. Per the germline V gene, CDR1 is SGHKS and CDR2 is YYEKEE (reference sequence).

This chain joins TRBV7-9 and TRBJ1-1, with D possibly being TRBD1 (6 bases). V lost 5 bases to trimming and J lost 3 bases, with 19 bases between them. The CDR3 is made up of 16 amino acids. Germline V CDR1 and CDR2: SEHNR, FQNEAQ (reference sequence). The CDR3 is CASSAPRGLRDTEAFF. For the CDR3, the DNA is TGTGCCAGCAGCGCCCCCAGGGGTCTAAGGGACACTGAAGCTTTCTTT.

This chain joins TRBV20-1 and TRBJ2-5; D might be TRBD1 or TRBD2, each matching 5 bases. The germline gives CDR1 DFQATT, CDR2 SNEGSKA (reference sequence). This CDR3 is built from 13 residues. The V gene lost 3 bases and the J gene lost 2 bases, with 10 bases spanning the gap. The CDR3 is CSASLGVQETQYF. The DNA of the CDR3 is TGCAGTGCTAGCCTGGGGGTACAAGAGACCCAGTACTTC.

V usage is TRBV6-2 or TRBV6-3 and J usage is TRBJ2-7; D not resolved. The J call is doubtful: the DNA matches TRBJ2-5 better. From germline, CDR1 is MNHEY and CDR2 SVGEGT. The CDR3 length is 12 residues. CDR3 residues: CASSSQRRTQYF. CDR3 bases: TGTGCCAGCAGTTCGCAAAGGAGGACCCAGTACTTC.